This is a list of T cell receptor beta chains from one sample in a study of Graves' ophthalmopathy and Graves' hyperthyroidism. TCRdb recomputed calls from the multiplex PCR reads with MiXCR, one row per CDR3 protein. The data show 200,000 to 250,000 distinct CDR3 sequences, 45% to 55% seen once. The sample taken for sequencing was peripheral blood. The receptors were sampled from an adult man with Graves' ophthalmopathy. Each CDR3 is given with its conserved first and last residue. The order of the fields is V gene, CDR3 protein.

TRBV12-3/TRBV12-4	CASSLVHVGWNYGYTF
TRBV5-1	CASSLEGVTGELFF
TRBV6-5	CASRDYSNQPQHF
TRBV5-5	CASSLGNTGLSPLHF
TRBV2	CAHRGDGTYEQYF
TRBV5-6	CASSVYRVAEAFF
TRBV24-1	CATSDPSGFYNEQFF
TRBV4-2	CASSPGKQGVPEAFF
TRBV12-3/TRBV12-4	CASSLLARWDSSYEQYF
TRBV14	CASSHHREIAYGYTF
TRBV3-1	CASSQRQGSHYGYTF
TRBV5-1	CASSGERVADYEQYF
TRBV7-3	CASSLVQEQYF
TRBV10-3	CASAPGQASYEQYF
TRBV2	CASRLGTGGTETQYF
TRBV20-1	CSARVPVNTEAFF
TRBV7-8	CASSSSTLGQGETQYF
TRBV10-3	CAISPGGDMSQPQHF
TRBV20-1	CSARTNEGANVLTF
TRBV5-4	CASSRPESGGARGETQYF
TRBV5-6	CASSSRPGHRSYEQYF
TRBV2	CASSLSSRPVTEAFF
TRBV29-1	CSVEKGFGEAFF
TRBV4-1	CASSQEAPYEQYF
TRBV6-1	CASSESGIYEQYF
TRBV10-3	CASSQGPTGNEKLFF
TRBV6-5	CASTPGANYGYTF
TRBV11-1	CASSADRGREQFF
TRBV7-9	CASSLAAPGQAIGELFF
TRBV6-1	CASSERPQGLNTEAFF
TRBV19	CASSMRASEKLFF
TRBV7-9	CASSLGQGVFGETQYF
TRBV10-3	CASKDRRVEETQYF
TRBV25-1	CASSEQGGRGNTIYF
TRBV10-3	CAIRETSGSWREQYF
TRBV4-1	CASSPLGAGGPSYEQYF
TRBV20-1	CSASYTGSQPQHF
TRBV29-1	CSVGSRVENTEAFF
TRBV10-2	CASSESGRYSNQPQHF
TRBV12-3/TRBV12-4	CGSSRPGTGGTNTIYF
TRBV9	CASSVGVASSYEQYF
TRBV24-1	CATRNRVSSGNTIYF
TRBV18	CASSPIQDNTGELFF
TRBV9	CASSARTGANVLTF
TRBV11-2	CASSARQGIGELFF
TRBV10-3	CASSQDRGRGALHF
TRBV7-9	CASSYLPGLANTEAFF
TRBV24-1	CATGARDRGRFEQYF
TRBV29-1	CSVAVAGGFYEQYF
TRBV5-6	CASSLWDLQETQYF
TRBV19	CASRTSGSSYEQYF
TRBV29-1	CSADRGRETQYF